These 3 T cell receptor beta chains share one sample of origin, sequenced in a study of Ad26.COV2.S vaccination and SARS-CoV-2 variants. The treatment denotes: approximately 18 received Ad26.COV2.S at low or high dose, single or two shots; roughly 5 received placebo; per-sample allocation not given. Sampling was performed 63 days after the first vaccine or placebo injection. Sequenced by immunoSEQ multiplex PCR; TCRdb stores in-frame clones only, minus some. The table includes hundreds of thousands of clones, about 87% detected once. Sequences were derived from peripheral blood, sampled in a trial of Ad26.COV2.S vaccine versus placebo. The receptor source for this set is a person between 18 and 65 years old who received the Ad26.COV2.S COVID-19 vaccine or a placebo.

The genes are TRBV2 and TRBJ1-6; TRBD1 aligns across 11 bases. Per the germline V gene, CDR1 is SNHLY and CDR2 is FYNNEI. J lost 9 bases, V lost 6 bases, and 1 base had no gene match. The CDR3 runs to 13 residues. CDR3 loop: CASRGQGVSPLHF. In DNA, the CDR3 is TGTGCCAGCAGGGGACAGGGGGTTTCACCCCTCCACTTT.

The V gene is TRBV14, the J gene TRBJ1-3; 9 nucleotides match TRBD1. V lost 4 bases and J lost 1; bases outside the gene matches: 11. Germline values: CDR1 SGHDN, CDR2 FVKESK. The CDR3 has 18 residues. The CDR3 DNA sequence: TGTGCCAGCAGCCCCAGAACGGGACAGGGAAGGTCTGGAAACACCATATATTTT. Amino acid sequence: CASSPRTGQGRSGNTIYF. The full variable domain, with the rest looked up from reference TRBV14 and TRBJ1-3, is EAGVTQFPSHSVIEKGQTVTLRCDPISGHDNLYWYRRVMGKEIKFLLHFVKESKQDESGMPNNRFLAERTGGTYSTLKVQPAELEDSGVYFCASSPRTGQGRSGNTIYFGEGSWLTVV.

The chain combines TRBV7-8 with TRBJ2-7; 7 bases fit TRBD1. The CDR3 runs to 16 residues. Germline V gene data show CDR1 as SGHVS and CDR2 as FQNEAQ. After removal of 0 bases from V and 0 bases from J, the junction contained 5 bases not matched to a gene. Here the CDR3 reads CASSLATGVSSYEQYF. The CDR3 DNA is TGTGCCAGCAGCTTAGCTACAGGGGTCTCCTCCTACGAGCAGTACTTC.